A single sample gave rise to the 4 T cell receptor beta chains below, sequenced in a study of T cell responses to AZD1222 COVID-19 vaccine. The data were produced by immunoSEQ multiplex PCR, yet TCRdb's version contains in-frame clones alone and is incomplete. This table holds roughly 150,000 clones, around nine tenths found once. The sequences come from peripheral blood, collected on day 0 of AZD1222 vaccination. The receptors come from an adult in good health.

The chain has TRBV7-9 and TRBJ2-7; no firm D call. The CDR3 has 13 residues. V dropped 1 base and J dropped 5 bases, with 9 bases sitting between them. CDR1 is SEHNR, CDR2 FQNEAQ, per germline (reference sequence). This CDR3 reads CASSLVREDEQYF. The DNA for the CDR3 is TGTGCCAGCAGCTTAGTGCGTGAGGACGAGCAGTACTTC.

This chain links TRBV6-1 with TRBJ1-2; no clear D gene. The germline V gene encodes CDR1 MNHNS and CDR2 SASEGT. V was cut by 2 bases and J by 0 bases, with 13 bases left in between. The length of the CDR3 is 16 residues. CDR3 sequence: CASSEPYRTTNYGYTF. CDR3 coding DNA: TGTGCCAGCAGTGAACCCTACCGGACGACTAACTATGGCTACACCTTC.

The chain couples TRBV11-2 to TRBJ1-5; maybe TRBD1 (5 bases). This CDR3 contains 14 residues. Germline CDR1 is SGHAT and CDR2 is FQNNGV. Trimming shortened V by 6 bases and J by 7 bases, and 16 bases separated the two germline ends. The CDR3 DNA reads as TGTGCCAGCAGTCGGGGGAGTAACCACCAGCCCCAGCATTTT. Residues: CASSRGSNHQPQHF.

This clone was recorded once. The V gene is TRBV5-1, the J gene TRBJ2-1; 7 bases match TRBD2. The CDR3 spans 16 residues. J gave up 0 bases and V 0 bases, and 3 bases lay outside the gene matches. Germline V gives CDR1 SGHRS, CDR2 YFSETQ. The chain's CDR3 is CASSLGAGDSYNEQFF. The CDR3 region has the DNA TGCGCCAGCAGCTTGGGTGCGGGGGACTCCTACAATGAGCAGTTCTTC.